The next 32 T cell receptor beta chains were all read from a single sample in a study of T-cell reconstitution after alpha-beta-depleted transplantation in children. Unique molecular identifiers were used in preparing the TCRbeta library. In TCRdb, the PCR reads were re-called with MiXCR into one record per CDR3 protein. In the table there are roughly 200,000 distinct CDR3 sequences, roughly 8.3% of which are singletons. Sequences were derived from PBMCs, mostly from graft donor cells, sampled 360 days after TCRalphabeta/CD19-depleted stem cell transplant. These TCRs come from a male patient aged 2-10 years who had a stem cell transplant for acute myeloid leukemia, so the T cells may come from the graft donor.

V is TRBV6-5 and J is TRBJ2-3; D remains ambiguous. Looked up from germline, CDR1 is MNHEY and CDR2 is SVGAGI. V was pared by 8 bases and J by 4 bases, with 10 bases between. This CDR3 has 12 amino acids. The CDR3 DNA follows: TGTGCCAGCCTTGATCACTCAGATACGCAGTATTTT. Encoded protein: CASLDHSDTQYF.

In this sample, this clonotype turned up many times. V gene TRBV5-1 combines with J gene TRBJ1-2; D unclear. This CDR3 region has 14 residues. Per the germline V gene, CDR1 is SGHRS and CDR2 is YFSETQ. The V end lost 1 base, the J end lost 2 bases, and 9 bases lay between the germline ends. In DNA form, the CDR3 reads TGCGCCAGCAGCTTGTATGGTCAGAACTATGGCTACACCTTC. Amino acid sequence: CASSLYGQNYGYTF.

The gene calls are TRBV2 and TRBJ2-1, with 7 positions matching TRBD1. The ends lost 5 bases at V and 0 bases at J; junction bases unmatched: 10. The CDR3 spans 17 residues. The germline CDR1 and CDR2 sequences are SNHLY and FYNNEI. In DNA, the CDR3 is TGTGCCAGCAGTAACCTTTGGACAGGTCGCTCCTACAATGAGCAGTTCTTC. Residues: CASSNLWTGRSYNEQFF.

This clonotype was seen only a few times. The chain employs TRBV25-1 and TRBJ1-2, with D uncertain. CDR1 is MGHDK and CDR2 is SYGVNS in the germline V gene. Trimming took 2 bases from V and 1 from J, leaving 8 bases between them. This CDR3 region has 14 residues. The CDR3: CASSERGGNYGYTF. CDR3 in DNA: TGTGCCAGCAGTGAACGTGGCGGTAACTATGGCTACACCTTC.

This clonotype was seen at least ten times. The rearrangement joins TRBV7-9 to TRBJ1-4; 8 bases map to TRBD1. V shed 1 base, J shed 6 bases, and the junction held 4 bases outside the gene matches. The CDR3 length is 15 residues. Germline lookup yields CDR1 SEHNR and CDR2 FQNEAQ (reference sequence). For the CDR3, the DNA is TGTGCCAGCAGCTTAGGGGAGACAGGGGATGAAAAACTGTTTTTT. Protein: CASSLGETGDEKLFF. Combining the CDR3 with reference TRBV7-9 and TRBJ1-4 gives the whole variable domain DTGVSQNPRHKITKRGQNVTFRCDPISEHNRLYWYRQTLGQGPEFLTYFQNEAQLEKSRLLSDRFSAERPKGSFSTLEIQRTEQGDSAMYLCASSLGETGDEKLFFGSGTQLSVL.

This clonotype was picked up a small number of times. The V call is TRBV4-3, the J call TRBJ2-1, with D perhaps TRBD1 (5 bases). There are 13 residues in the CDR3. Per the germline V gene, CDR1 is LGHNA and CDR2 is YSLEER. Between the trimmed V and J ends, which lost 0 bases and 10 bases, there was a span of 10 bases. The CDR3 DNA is TGCGCCAGCAGCCAAGAGACAGAATGGGAGCAGTTCTTC. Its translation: CASSQETEWEQFF.

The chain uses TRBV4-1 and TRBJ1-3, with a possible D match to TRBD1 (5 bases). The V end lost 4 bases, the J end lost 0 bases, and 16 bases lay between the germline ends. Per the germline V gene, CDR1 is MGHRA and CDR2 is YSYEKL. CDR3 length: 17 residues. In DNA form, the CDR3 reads TGCGCCAGCAGCCCACCATTAGGGGCTCGCTCTGGAAACACCATATATTTT. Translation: CASSPPLGARSGNTIYF.

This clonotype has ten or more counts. The CDR3 DNA reads TGCAGTGCTAGAGCTACCGGGACTAGCGGGAGGGGTGAGCAGTTCTTC. Its protein is CSARATGTSGRGEQFF. The V gene is TRBV20-1, the J gene TRBJ2-1; TRBD2 matches at 16 bases. This CDR3 contains 16 residues. The V gene's germline CDR1 is DFQATT and CDR2 SNEGSKA (reference sequence). The V segment lost 1 base and the J segment 9 bases; nucleotides outside the gene matches: 6.

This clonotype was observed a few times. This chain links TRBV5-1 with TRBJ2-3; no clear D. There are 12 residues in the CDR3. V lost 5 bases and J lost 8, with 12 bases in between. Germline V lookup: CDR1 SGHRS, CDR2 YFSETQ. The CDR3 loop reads CASRDGTATQYF. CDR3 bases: TGCGCCAGCAGAGACGGAACTGCTACGCAGTATTTT. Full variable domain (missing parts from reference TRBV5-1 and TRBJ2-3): KAGVTQTPRYLIKTRGQQVTLSCSPISGHRSVSWYQQTPGQGLQFLFEYFSETQRNKGNFPGRFSGRQFSNSRSEMNVSTLELGDSALYLCASRDGTATQYFGPGTRLTVL.

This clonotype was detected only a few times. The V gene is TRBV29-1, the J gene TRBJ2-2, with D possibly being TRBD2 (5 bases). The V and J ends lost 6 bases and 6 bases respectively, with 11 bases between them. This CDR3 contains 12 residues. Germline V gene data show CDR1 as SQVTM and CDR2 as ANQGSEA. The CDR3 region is CSVYRRAGELFF. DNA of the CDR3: TGCAGCGTCTACCGGCGGGCCGGGGAGCTGTTTTTT.

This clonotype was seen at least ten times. The CDR3 DNA reads as TGTGCCAGCAGCCCACTAGCGGATCTTACCTACGAGCAGTACTTC. Translated, it gives CASSPLADLTYEQYF. The rearrangement links TRBV7-9 to TRBJ2-7; 8 positions match TRBD2. The CDR3 has 15 amino acids. Losses at the gene ends were 5 bases for V and 2 bases for J; bases not matched to a gene: 8. Per germline, CDR1 SEHNR and CDR2 FQNEAQ (reference sequence).

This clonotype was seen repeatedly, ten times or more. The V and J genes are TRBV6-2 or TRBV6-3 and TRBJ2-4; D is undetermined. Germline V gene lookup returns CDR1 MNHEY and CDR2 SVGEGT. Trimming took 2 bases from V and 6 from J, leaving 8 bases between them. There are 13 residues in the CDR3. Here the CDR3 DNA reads TGTGCCAGCAGTTACGTCGACCGAAACATTCAGTACTTC. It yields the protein CASSYVDRNIQYF.

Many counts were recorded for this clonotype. DNA of the CDR3: TGTGCCAGCAGCCAAGTAGGAGGGAGCACAGATACGCAGTATTTT. Translating it yields CASSQVGGSTDTQYF. This chain uses TRBV14 with TRBJ2-3, with a weak D call TRBD2 (6 bases). The CDR3 is 15 amino acids. Deletions cut 1 base from V and 0 bases from J, with 8 bases between. Germline CDR1 is SGHDN and CDR2 is FVKESK.

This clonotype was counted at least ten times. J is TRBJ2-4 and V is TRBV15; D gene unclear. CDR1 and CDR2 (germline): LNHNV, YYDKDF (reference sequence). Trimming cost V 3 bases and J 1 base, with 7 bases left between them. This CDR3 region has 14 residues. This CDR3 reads CATSRDVAKNIQYF. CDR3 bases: TGTGCCACCAGCAGGGACGTTGCCAAAAACATTCAGTACTTC.

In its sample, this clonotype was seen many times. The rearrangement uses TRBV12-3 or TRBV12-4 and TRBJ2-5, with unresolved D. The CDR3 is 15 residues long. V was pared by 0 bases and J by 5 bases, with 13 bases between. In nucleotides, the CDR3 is TGTGCCAGCAGTTTAGCCGGCGGCAGATGGGAGACCCAGTACTTC. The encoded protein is CASSLAGGRWETQYF.

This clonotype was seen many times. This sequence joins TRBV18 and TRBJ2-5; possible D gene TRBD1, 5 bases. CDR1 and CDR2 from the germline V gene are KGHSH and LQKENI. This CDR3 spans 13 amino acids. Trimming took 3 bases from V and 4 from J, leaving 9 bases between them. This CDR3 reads CASSPQGPETQYF. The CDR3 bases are TGTGCCAGCTCACCTCAGGGCCCAGAGACCCAGTACTTC.

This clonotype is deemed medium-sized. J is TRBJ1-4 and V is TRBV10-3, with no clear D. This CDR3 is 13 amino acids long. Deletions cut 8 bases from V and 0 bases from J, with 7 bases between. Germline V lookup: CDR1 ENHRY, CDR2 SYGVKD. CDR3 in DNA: TGTGCCATCTCCCCTGCAACTAATGAAAAACTGTTTTTT. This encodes CAISPATNEKLFF.

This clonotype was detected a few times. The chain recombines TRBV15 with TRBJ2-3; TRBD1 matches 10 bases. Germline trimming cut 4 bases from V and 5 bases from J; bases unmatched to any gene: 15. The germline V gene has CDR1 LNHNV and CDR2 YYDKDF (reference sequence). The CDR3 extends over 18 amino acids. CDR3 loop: CATSTLTRPGQGLDTQYF. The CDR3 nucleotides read TGTGCCACCAGCACCCTAACCCGGCCGGGACAGGGGTTAGATACGCAGTATTTT.

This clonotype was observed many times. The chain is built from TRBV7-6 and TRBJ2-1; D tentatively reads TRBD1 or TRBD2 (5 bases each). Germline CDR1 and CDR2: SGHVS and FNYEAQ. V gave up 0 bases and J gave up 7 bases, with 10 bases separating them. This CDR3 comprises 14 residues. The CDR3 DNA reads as TGTGCCAGCAGCTTAGCGCCGGGGCTTAATGAGCAGTTCTTC. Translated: CASSLAPGLNEQFF.

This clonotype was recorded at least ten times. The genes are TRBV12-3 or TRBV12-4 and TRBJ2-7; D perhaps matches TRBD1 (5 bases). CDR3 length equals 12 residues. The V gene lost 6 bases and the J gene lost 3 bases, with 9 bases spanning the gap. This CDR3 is CASSKQDYEQYF. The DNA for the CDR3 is TGTGCCAGCAGCAAACAGGACTACGAGCAGTACTTC.

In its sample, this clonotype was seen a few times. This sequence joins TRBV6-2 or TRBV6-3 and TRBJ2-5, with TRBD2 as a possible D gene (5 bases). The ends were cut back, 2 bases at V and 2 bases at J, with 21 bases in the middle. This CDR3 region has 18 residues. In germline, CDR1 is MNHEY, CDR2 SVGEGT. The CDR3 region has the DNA TGTGCCAGCAGTTACGAGCGGCCCCTGGCCCCAAAACAAGAGACCCAGTACTTC. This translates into CASSYERPLAPKQETQYF.

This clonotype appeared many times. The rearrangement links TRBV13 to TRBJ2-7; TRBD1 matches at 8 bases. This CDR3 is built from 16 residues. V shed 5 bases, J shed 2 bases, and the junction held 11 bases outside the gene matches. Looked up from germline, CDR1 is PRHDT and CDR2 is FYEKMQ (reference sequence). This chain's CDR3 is CASSPGRHRGAYEQYF. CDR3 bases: TGTGCCAGCAGCCCCGGACGCCACAGGGGGGCCTACGAGCAGTACTTC.

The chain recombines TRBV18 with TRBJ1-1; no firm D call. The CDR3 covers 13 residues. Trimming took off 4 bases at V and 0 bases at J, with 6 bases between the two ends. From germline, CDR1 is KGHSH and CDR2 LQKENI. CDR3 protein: CASSRELNTEAFF. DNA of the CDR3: TGTGCCAGCTCACGAGAGCTGAACACTGAAGCTTTCTTT.

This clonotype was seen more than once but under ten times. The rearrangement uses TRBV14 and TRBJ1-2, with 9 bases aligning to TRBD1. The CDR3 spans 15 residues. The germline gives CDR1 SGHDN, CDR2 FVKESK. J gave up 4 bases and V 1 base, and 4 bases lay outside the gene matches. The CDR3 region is CASSQAGTGSYGYTF. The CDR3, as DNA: TGTGCCAGCAGCCAAGCCGGGACAGGGAGCTATGGCTACACCTTC.

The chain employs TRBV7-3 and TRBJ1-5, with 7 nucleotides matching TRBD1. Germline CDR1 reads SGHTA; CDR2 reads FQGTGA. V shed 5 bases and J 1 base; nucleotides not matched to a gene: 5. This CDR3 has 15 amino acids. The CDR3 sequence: CASSTTTGSNQPQHF. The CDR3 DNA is TGTGCCAGCAGCACCACGACAGGGAGCAATCAGCCCCAGCATTTT.

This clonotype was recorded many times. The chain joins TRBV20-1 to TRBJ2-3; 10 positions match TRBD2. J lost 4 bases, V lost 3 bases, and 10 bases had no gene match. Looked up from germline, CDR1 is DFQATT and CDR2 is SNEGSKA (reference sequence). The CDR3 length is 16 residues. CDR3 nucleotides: TGCAGTGCTAGTGGGCCGGGACTAGCGAATCCAGATACGCAGTATTTT. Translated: CSASGPGLANPDTQYF.

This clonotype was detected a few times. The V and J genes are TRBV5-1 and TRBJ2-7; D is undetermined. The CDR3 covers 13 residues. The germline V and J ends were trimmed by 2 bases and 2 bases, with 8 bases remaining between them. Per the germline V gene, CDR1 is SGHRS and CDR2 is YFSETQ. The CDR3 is CASSLGHAYEQYF. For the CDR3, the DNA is TGCGCCAGCAGCTTAGGTCATGCCTACGAGCAGTACTTC.

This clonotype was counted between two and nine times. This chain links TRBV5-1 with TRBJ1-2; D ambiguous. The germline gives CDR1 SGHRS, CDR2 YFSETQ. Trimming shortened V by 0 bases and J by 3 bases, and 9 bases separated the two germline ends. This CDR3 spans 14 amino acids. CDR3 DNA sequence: TGCGCCAGCAGCTTGGGGGATTCCTACTATGGCTACACCTTC. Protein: CASSLGDSYYGYTF.

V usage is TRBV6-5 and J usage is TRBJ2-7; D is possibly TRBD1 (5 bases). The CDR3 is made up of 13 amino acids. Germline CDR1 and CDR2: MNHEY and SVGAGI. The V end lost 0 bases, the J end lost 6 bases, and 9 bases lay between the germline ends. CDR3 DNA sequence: TGTGCCAGCAGTTACTCGACCAGGGCCGAGCAGTACTTC. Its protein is CASSYSTRAEQYF.

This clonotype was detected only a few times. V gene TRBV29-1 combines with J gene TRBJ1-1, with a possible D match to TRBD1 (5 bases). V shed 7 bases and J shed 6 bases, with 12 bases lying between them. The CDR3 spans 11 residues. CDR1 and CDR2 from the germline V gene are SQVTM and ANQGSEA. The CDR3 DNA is TGCAGCGCCAGGGTTAGGGCTGAAGCTTTCTTT. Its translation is CSARVRAEAFF.

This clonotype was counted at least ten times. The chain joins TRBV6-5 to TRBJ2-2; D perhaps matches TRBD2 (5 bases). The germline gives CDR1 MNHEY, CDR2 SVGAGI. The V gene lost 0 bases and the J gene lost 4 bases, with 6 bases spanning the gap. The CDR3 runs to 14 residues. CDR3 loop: CASSYSGVTGELFF. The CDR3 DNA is TGTGCCAGCAGTTACTCCGGGGTCACCGGGGAGCTGTTTTTT.

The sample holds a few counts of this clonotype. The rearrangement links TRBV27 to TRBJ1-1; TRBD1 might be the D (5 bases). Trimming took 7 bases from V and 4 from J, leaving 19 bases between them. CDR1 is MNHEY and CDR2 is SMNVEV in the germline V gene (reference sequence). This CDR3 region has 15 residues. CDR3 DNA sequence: TGTGCCAGCACCACTTTGGGGCAGGTTGGCACTGAAGCTTTCTTT. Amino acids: CASTTLGQVGTEAFF.